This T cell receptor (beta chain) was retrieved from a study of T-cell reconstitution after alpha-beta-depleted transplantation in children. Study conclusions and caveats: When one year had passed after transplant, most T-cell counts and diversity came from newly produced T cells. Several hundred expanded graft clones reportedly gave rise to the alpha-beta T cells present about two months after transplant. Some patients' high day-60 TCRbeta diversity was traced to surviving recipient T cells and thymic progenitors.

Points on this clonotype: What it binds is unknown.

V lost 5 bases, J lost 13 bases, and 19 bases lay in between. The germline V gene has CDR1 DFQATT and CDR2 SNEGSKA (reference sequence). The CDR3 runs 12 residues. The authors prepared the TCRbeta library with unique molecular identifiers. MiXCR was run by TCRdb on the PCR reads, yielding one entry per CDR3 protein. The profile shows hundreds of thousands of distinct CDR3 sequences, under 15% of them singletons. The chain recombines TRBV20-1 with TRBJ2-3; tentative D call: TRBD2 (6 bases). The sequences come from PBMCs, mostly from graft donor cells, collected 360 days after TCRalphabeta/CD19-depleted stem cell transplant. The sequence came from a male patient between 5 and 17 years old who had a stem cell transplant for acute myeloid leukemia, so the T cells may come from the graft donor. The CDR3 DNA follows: TGCAGTGCTTCCACCGGGAGTCTTAGGAAGTATTTT. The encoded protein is CSASTGSLRKYF.